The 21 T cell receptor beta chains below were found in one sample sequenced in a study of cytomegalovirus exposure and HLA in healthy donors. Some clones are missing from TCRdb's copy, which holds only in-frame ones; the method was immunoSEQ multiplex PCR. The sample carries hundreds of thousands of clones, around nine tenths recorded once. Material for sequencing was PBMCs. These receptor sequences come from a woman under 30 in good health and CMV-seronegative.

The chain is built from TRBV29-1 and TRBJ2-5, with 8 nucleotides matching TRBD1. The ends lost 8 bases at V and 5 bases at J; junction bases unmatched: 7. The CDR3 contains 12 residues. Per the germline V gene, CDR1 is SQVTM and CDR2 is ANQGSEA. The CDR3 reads CSSRGLRETQYF. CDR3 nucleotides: TGCAGCAGCAGGGGGCTTCGGGAGACCCAGTACTTC.

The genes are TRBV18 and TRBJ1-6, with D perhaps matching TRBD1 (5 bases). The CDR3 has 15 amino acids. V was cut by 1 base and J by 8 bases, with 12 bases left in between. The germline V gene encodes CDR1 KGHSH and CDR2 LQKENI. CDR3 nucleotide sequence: TGTGCCAGCTCACCACGGGAGGGGAGAGATTCACCCCTCCACTTT. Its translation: CASSPREGRDSPLHF. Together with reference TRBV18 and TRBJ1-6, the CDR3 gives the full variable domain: NAGVMQNPRHLVRRRGQEARLRCSPMKGHSHVYWYRQLPEEGLKFMVYLQKENIIDESGMPKERFSAEFPKEGPSILRIQQVVRGDSAAYFCASSPREGRDSPLHFGNGTRLTVT.

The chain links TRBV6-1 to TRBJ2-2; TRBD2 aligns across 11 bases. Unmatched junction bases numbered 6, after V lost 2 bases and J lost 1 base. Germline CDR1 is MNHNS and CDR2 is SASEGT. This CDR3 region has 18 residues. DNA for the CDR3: TGTGCCAGCAGTGAACGGCCTAGCGGGAGGATGAACACCGGGGAGCTGTTTTTT. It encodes CASSERPSGRMNTGELFF.

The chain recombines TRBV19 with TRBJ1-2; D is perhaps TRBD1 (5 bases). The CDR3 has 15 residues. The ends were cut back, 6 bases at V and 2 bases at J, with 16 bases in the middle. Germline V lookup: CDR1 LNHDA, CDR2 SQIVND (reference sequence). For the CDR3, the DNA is TGTGCCAGTAGCGCCCCCCGGGGGGGAAACTATGGCTACACCTTC. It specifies CASSAPRGGNYGYTF.

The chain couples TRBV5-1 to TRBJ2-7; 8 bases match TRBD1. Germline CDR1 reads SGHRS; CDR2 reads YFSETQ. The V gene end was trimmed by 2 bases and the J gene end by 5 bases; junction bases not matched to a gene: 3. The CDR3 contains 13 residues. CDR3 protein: CASSLQGVHEQYF. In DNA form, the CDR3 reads TGCGCCAGCAGCTTACAGGGGGTTCACGAGCAGTACTTC. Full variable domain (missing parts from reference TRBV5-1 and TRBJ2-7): KAGVTQTPRYLIKTRGQQVTLSCSPISGHRSVSWYQQTPGQGLQFLFEYFSETQRNKGNFPGRFSGRQFSNSRSEMNVSTLELGDSALYLCASSLQGVHEQYFGPGTRLTVT.

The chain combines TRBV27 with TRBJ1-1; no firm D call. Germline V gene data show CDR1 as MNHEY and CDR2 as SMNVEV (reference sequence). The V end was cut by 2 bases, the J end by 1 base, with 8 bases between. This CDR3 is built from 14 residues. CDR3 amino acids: CASSLNRENTEAFF. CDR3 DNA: TGTGCCAGCAGTTTAAACCGGGAGAACACTGAAGCTTTCTTT.

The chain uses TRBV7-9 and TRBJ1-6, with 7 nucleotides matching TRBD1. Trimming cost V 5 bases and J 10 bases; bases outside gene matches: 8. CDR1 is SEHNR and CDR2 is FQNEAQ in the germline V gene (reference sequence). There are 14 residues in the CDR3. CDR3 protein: CASSPTGSRSPLHF. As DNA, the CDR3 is TGTGCCAGCAGCCCGACAGGGAGTCGGTCACCCCTCCACTTT.

In nucleotides, the CDR3 is TGCGCCAGCAGCTTAAGGATAAGCGGGATTTCCTACAATGAGCAGTTCTTC. This codes for CASSLRISGISYNEQFF. The genes are TRBV5-1 and TRBJ2-1, with 7 positions matching TRBD2. Germline lookup yields CDR1 SGHRS and CDR2 YFSETQ. This CDR3 comprises 17 residues. V lost 2 bases, J lost 1 base, and 9 bases stayed unmatched.

CDR3 region: CSVTLTYNEQFF. CDR3 DNA: TGCAGCGTAACATTAACCTACAATGAGCAGTTCTTC. The V and J genes are TRBV29-1 and TRBJ2-1; D not resolved. Germline loops: CDR1 SQVTM, CDR2 ANQGSEA. The CDR3 covers 12 residues. Trimming took 6 bases from V and 2 from J, leaving 8 bases between them.

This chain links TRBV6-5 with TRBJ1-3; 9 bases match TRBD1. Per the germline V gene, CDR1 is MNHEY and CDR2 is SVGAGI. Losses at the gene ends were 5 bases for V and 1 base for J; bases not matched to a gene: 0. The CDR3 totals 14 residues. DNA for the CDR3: TGTGCCAGCAGTGGGACAGGGTCTGGAAACACCATATATTTT. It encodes CASSGTGSGNTIYF.

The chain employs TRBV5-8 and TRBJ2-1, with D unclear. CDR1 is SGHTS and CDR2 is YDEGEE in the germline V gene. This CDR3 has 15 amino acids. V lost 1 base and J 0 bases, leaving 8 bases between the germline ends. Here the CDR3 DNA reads TGTGCCAGCAGCTTGTCACCGAGCTCCTACAATGAGCAGTTCTTC. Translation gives CASSLSPSSYNEQFF.

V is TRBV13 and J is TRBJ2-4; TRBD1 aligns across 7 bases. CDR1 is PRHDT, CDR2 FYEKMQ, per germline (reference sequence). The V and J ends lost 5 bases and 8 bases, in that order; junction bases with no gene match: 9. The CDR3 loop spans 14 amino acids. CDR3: CASSPDRDRHIQYF. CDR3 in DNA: TGTGCCAGCAGCCCTGACAGGGATCGGCACATTCAGTACTTC. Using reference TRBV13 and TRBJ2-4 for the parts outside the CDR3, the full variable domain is AAGVIQSPRHLIKEKRETATLKCYPIPRHDTVYWYQQGPGQDPQFLISFYEKMQSDKGSIPDRFSAQQFSDYHSELNMSSLELGDSALYFCASSPDRDRHIQYFGAGTRLSVL.

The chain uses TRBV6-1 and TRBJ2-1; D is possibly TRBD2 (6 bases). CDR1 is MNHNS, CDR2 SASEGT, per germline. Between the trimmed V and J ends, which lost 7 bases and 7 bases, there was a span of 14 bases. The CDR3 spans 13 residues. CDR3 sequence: CASKNGGRNEQFF. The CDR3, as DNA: TGTGCCAGCAAAAACGGGGGAAGAAATGAGCAGTTCTTC.

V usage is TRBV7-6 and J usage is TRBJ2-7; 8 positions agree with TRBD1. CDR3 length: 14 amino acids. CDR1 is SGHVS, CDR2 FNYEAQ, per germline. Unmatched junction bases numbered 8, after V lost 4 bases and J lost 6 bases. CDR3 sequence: CASSSGQVGVEQYF. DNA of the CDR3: TGTGCCAGCAGCTCGGGACAGGTCGGGGTCGAGCAGTACTTC.

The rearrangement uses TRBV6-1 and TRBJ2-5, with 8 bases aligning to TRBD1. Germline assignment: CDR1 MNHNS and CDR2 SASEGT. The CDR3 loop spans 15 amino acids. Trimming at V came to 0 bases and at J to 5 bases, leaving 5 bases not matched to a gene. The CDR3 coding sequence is TGTGCCAGCAGTGAAGCGGACAGGGCGGGGGAGACCCAGTACTTC. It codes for CASSEADRAGETQYF.

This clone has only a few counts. CDR3 amino acids: CASSEDSSGANVLTF. The CDR3 DNA reads TGTGCCAGCAGTGAGGACAGCTCTGGGGCCAACGTCCTGACTTTC. The rearrangement links TRBV6-1 to TRBJ2-6; D might be TRBD1 (6 bases). The CDR3 covers 15 residues. From germline, CDR1 is MNHNS and CDR2 SASEGT. The ends were cut back, 3 bases at V and 0 bases at J, with 6 bases in the middle.

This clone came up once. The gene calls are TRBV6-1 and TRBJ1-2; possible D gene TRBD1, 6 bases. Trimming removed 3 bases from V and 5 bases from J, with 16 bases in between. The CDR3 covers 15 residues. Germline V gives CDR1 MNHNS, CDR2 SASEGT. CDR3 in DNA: TGTGCCAGCAGTGACGGGACAATATTTTGGTATGGCTACACCTTC. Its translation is CASSDGTIFWYGYTF.

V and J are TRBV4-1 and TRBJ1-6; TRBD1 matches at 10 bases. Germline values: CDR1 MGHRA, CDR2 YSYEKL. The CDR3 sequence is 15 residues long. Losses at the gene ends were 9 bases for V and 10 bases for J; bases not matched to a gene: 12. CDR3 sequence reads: CASNEGQGLYSPLHF. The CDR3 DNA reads TGCGCCAGTAACGAGGGACAGGGGTTGTACTCACCCCTCCACTTT.

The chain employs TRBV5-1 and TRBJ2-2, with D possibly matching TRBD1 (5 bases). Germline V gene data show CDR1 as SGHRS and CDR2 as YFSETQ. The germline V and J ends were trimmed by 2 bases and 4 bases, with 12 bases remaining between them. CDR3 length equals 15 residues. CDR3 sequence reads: CASSFKGSGTGELFF. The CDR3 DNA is TGCGCCAGCAGCTTTAAGGGGTCGGGCACCGGGGAGCTGTTTTTT.

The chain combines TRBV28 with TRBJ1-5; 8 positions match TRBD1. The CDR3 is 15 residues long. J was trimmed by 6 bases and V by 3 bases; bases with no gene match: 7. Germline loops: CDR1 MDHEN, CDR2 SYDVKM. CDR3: CASSLGRGLGQPQHF. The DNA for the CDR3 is TGTGCCAGCAGTTTGGGCAGGGGGCTAGGTCAGCCCCAGCATTTT.

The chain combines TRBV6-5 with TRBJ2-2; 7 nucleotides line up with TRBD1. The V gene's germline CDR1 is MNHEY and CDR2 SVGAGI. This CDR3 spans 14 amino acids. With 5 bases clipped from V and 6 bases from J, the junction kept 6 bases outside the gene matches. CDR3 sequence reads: CASSKTGVPGELFF. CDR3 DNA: TGTGCCAGCAGTAAAACAGGGGTCCCCGGGGAGCTGTTTTTT.